This T cell receptor (beta chain) appears in the sequencing data of a study of CXCR3-negative and CXCR3-positive naive CD8 T cells. Study-wide points: Cryopreservation partially lowered CXCR3 expression, so most assays used fresh PBMCs. The study found more hydrophobic TRB CDR3s in CXCR3-positive naive cells than in CXCR3-negative naive cells.

cDNA libraries for TRB were generated by 5' RACE incorporating UMI labels. TCRdb reanalyzed the 5' RACE reads, giving one entry per CDR3 protein sequence and no DNA. Recorded for this sample: about 110,000 distinct CDR3 sequences. A note on this clonotype: Its specificity is unknown.

CDR1 MDHEN and CDR2 SYDVKM come from the germline V gene. The CDR3 is 17 residues long. The TCR originated in a human donor in good health. Some clones in this sample may be carry-over from other donors' samples. The sequencing input was naive CXCR3+ CD8+ T cells from blood. Regarding subset: CD45RO-CCR7+CD27+CD95- naive CD8+ T cells expressing CXCR3 (TNR3+). The rearrangement uses TRBV28 and TRBJ2-3; the TRBD2 assignment by TCRdb is unverifiable without DNA. CDR3: CASSPLGAGGLTDTQYF.